This T cell receptor (beta chain) was documented in a study of beta chain features in type 1 diabetes. Blood was collected once per donor into heparin, averaging approximately 0.11 L. The V end lost 8 bases, the J end lost 6 bases, and 16 bases lay between the germline ends. This CDR3 spans 13 amino acids. Per the germline V gene, CDR1 is LNHDA and CDR2 is SQIVND (reference sequence). The study reverse transcribed the entire isolated RNA, so it sequenced expressed TCRB transcripts. This table comes from immunoSEQ multiplex PCR, and its TCRdb copy is limited to in-frame clones, with some not included. Of about 930,000 clones listed, 15% to 20% were seen once; the top ten hold 0.023%.

The J gene is TRBJ1-1, the V gene TRBV19; tentative D call: TRBD1 (6 bases). The origin of this receptor is a woman between 18 and 29 years old in good health. Sequencing was carried out using naive CD4+ T cells from blood. Written as DNA, the CDR3 is TGTGCCAGTGCCGGGACACCTAGTCCTGAAGCTTTCTTT. Translating gives CASAGTPSPEAFF.